The TCR beta chain under discussion was sequenced for a study of blood T cells in healthy people across ages. A sample-barcoded 5' primer and a J-beta primer mix were used in a second PCR of roughly 6 to 11 cycles. Each CDR3 protein is one row after TCRdb ran MiXCR on the 5' RACE reads. The sample carries fewer than 1.5 million distinct CDR3 sequences, around 42% recorded once. With respect to this clonotype: The antigen is unknown.

Deletions cut 6 bases from V and 4 bases from J, with 6 bases between. The CDR3 covers 11 residues. Study-wide results and caveats: CMV status of donors was not determined, possibly confounding expanded clonotype changes.

The receptor was isolated from a woman under 30 in good health. The sequencing input was blood. This chain uses TRBV12-3 or TRBV12-4 with TRBJ1-1; D is unclear. The CDR3, as DNA: TGTGCCAGCAGCTACTTCACTGAAGCTTTCTTT. As protein: CASSYFTEAFF.